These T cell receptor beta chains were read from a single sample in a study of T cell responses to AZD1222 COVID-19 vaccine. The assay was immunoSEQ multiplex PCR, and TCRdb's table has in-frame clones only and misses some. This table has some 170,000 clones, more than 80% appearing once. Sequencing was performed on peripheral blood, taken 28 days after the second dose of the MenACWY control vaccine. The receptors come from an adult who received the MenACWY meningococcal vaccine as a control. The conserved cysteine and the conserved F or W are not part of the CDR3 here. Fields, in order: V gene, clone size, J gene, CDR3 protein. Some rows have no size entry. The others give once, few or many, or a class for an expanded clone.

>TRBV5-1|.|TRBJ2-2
ASIRDSMNTGELF
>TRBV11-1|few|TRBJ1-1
ASSSRDRAWNTEAF
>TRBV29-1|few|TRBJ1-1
SAKQGMNTEAF
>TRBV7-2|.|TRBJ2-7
ASSAQGYSYEQY
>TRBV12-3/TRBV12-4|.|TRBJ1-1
ASRKQGGLEAF
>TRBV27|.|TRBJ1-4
ASSPGVFNEKLF
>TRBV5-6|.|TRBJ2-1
ASSLGGRSSYNEQF
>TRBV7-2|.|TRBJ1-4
ASSSWAGNEKLF
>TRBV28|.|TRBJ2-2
ASSFSQGMRALGNTGELF
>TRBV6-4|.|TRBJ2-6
ASSSAGGVPGANVLT